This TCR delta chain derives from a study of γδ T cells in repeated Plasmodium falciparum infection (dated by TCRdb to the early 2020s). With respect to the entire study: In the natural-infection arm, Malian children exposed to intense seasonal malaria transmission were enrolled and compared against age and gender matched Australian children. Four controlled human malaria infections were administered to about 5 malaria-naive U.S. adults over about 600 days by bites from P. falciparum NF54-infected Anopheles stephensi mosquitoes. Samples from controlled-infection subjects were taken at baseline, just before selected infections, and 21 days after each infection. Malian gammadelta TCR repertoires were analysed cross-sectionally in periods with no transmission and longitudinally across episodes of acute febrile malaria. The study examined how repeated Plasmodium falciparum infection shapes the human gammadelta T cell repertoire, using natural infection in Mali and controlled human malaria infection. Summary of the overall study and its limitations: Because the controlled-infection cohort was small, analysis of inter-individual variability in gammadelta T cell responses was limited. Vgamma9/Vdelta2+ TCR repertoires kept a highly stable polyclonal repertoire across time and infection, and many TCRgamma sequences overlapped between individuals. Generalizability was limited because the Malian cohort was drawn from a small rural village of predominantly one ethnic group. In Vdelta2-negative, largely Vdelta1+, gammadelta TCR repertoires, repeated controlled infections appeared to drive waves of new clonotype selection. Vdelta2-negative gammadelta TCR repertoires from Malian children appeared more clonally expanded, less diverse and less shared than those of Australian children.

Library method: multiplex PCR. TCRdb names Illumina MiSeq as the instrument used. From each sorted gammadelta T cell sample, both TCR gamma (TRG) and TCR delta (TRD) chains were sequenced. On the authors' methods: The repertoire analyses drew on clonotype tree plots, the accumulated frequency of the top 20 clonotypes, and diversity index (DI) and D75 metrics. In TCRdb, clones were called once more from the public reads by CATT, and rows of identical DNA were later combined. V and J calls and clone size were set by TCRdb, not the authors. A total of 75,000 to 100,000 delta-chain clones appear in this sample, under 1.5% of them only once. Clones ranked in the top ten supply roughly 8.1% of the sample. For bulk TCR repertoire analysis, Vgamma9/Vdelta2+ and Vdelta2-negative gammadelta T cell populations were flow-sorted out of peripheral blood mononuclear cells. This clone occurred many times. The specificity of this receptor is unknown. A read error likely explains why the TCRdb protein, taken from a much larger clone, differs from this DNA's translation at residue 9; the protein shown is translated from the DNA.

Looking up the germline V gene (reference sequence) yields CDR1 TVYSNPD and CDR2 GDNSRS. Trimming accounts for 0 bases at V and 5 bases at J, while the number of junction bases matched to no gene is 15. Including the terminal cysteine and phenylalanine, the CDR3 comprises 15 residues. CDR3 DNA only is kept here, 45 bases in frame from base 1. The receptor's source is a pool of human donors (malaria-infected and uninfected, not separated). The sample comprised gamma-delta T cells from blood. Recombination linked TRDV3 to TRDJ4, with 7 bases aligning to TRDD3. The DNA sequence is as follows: TGTGCCTTTAGTCCAGGCTGGGGGGTACTGAGGCCCCTGATCTTT. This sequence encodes CAFSPGWGVLRPLIF.